This T cell receptor (beta chain) was retrieved from a study of blood T cells in healthy people across ages. A note on this clonotype: Antigen unknown.

Primers used in a second PCR of roughly 6 to 11 cycles were a sample-barcoded 5' primer and a J-beta primer mix. TCRdb called the 5' RACE reads again in MiXCR, with one record for every CDR3 protein. This sample yields 1.5 million to 2 million distinct CDR3 sequences, of which about 28% are seen a single time; roughly 8% belongs to the top ten. Study-wide findings and caveats: When one million T cells were used, diversity estimates were thought to be underestimates.

PBMCs, at least 7 million per sample, were isolated. Every sample gave at least 5.5 micrograms of total RNA when it was extracted. This clonotype was obtained from a young woman in good health. The sequencing input was blood.

CDR3 in amino acids: CASTFSRDRVGYTF. The CDR3 region has the DNA TGTGCCAGCACCTTCAGCCGGGACAGGGTTGGCTACACCTTC. The rearrangement links TRBV6-6 to TRBJ1-2; 9 nucleotides match TRBD1. The CDR3 length is 14 residues. Germline lookup yields CDR1 MNHNY and CDR2 SVGAGI (reference sequence). J gave up 7 bases and V 7 bases, and 10 bases lay outside the gene matches.